The next 6 T cell receptor beta chains were all read from a single sample in a study of shared clonotypes between healthy human individuals. Profiled with immunoSEQ multiplex PCR; TCRdb holds only in-frame clones, not every one. The profile shows around 2.5 million clones, under 95% of them singletons. Sample: naive CD4+ T cells from PBMCs. The subset denotes: CD45RA+ positively selected. The receptor set was obtained from a man younger than 35 in good health. Some clones in this sample may be carry-over from other donors' samples.

The rearrangement links TRBV30 to TRBJ2-5; 12 bases are shared with TRBD2. J gave up 0 bases and V 3 bases, and 5 bases lay outside the gene matches. This CDR3 has 16 residues. In germline, CDR1 is GTSNPN, CDR2 SVGIG (reference sequence). CDR3 nucleotide sequence: TGTGCCTGGAGCCTTGGGACTAGCGGGTACCAAGAGACCCAGTACTTC. It is translated as CAWSLGTSGYQETQYF.

Concerning this clone: In the same sample, other DNA sequences code for this CDR3. The chain couples TRBV29-1 to TRBJ1-1; D gene uncertain. There are 13 residues in the CDR3. The germline V gene encodes CDR1 SQVTM and CDR2 ANQGSEA. Trimming stripped 6 bases from V and 0 bases from J, with 11 bases between. The CDR3 bases are TGCAGCGTCGTTAGGGCCCTGAACACTGAAGCTTTCTTT. It translates to CSVVRALNTEAFF.

This chain joins TRBV28 and TRBJ2-5; D gene unclear. The CDR3 is made up of 12 amino acids. Trimming cost V 7 bases and J 0 bases, with 6 bases left between them. The V gene's germline CDR1 is MDHEN and CDR2 SYDVKM. The CDR3 bases are TGTGCCAGCACAACGGACCAAGAGACCCAGTACTTC. Amino acid sequence: CASTTDQETQYF.

The rearrangement uses TRBV28 and TRBJ2-3, with D perhaps matching TRBD1 or TRBD2 (5 bases each). V lost 5 bases to trimming and J lost 4 bases, with 10 bases between them. Germline V gene sequence: CDR1 MDHEN, CDR2 SYDVKM. This CDR3 comprises 13 residues. CDR3 region: CASSEPGPDTQYF. The CDR3 DNA reads TGTGCCAGCAGTGAACCGGGACCAGATACGCAGTATTTT.

The gene calls are TRBV11-2 and TRBJ1-1; D not resolved. The CDR3 spans 14 residues. Germline CDR1 reads SGHAT; CDR2 reads FQNNGV. V dropped 3 bases and J dropped 6 bases, with 14 bases sitting between them. The CDR3 sequence: CASSFTRGVAEAFF. The CDR3 region has the DNA TGTGCCAGCAGCTTCACTCGTGGGGTCGCTGAAGCTTTCTTT.

The V and J genes are TRBV5-4 and TRBJ2-7, with TRBD2 matching 14 bases. This CDR3 has 15 residues. The germline V gene encodes CDR1 SGHNT and CDR2 YYREEE (reference sequence). V was pared by 3 bases and J by 7 bases, with 6 bases of the junction left unmatched. CDR3 DNA sequence: TGTGCCAGCAGCTGGGGACTAGCGGGAGAAATGGAGCAGTACTTC. Translated, it gives CASSWGLAGEMEQYF.